A selection of T cell receptor beta chains follows, all from one sample in a study of cytomegalovirus exposure and HLA in healthy donors. The data were produced by immunoSEQ multiplex PCR, yet TCRdb's version contains in-frame clones alone and is incomplete. This table holds roughly 180,000 clones, around 79% found once. Source material: PBMCs. These receptors originate from a man aged 45-60 years in good health and CMV-seropositive. Each CDR3 is given with its conserved first and last residue. The order of the fields is D gene, V gene, clone size, CDR3 length, J gene, CDR3 protein, CDR3 DNA. D genes are given only for firm matches. Clone size is shown for a subset of rows, as once, few, many or a class of expanded clone.

D: TRBD1
V: TRBV28
size: NA
length: 15
J: TRBJ1-6
CDR3: CASSSPGTGNSPLHF
DNA: TGTGCCAGCAGTTCCCCTGGGACAGGGAATTCACCCCTCCACTTT

D: NA
V: TRBV7-2
size: NA
length: 13
J: TRBJ2-7
CDR3: CASSSTQGIEQYF
DNA: TGTGCCAGCAGCTCCACTCAGGGGATCGAGCAGTACTTC

D: TRBD2
V: TRBV7-2
size: NA
length: 19
J: TRBJ2-3
CDR3: CASSSAGTSGGVSTDTQYF
DNA: TGTGCCAGCAGCTCGGCCGGGACTAGCGGGGGGGTGAGCACAGATACGCAGTATTTT

D: NA
V: TRBV5-1
size: NA
length: 15
J: TRBJ2-5
CDR3: CASSLSGGNQETQYF
DNA: TGCGCCAGCAGCTTGAGTGGAGGGAATCAAGAGACCCAGTACTTC

D: TRBD1
V: TRBV5-6
size: few
length: 15
J: TRBJ1-1
CDR3: CASTGDRGRNTEAFF
DNA: TGTGCCAGCACGGGGGACAGGGGGAGGAACACTGAAGCTTTCTTT

D: TRBD1
V: TRBV2
size: NA
length: 13
J: TRBJ1-4
CDR3: CAREDRAREKLFF
DNA: TGTGCCCGGGAGGACAGGGCGAGGGAAAAACTGTTTTTT

D: TRBD1
V: TRBV6-4
size: NA
length: 17
J: TRBJ1-1
CDR3: CASSDYAGTGGYTEAFF
DNA: TGTGCCAGCAGTGACTATGCCGGGACAGGGGGCTACACTGAAGCTTTCTTT

D: TRBD1
V: TRBV7-9
size: NA
length: 16
J: TRBJ1-3
CDR3: CSSSGRGTLSGNTIYF
DNA: TGTTCCAGCAGCGGCAGGGGGACACTCTCTGGAAACACCATATATTTT

D: NA
V: TRBV19
size: NA
length: 16
J: TRBJ1-5
CDR3: CASSIRGALSNQPQHF
DNA: TGTGCCAGTAGTATTCGGGGGGCCCTTAGCAATCAGCCCCAGCATTTT

D: NA
V: TRBV27
size: NA
length: 14
J: TRBJ1-6
CDR3: CASSSQGYNSPLHF
DNA: TGTGCCAGCAGTTCCCAGGGTTATAATTCACCCCTCCACTTT

D: NA
V: TRBV13
size: once
length: 12
J: TRBJ2-5
CDR3: CASSPRGETQYF
DNA: TGTGCCAGCAGCCCCCGAGGAGAGACCCAGTACTTC

D: NA
V: TRBV2
size: NA
length: 13
J: TRBJ2-5
CDR3: CASRGGLGETQYF
DNA: TGTGCCAGCAGGGGGGGTCTTGGAGAGACCCAGTACTTC

D: TRBD1
V: TRBV7-6
size: NA
length: 14
J: TRBJ2-5
CDR3: CASSTGQGRETQYF
DNA: TGTGCCAGCAGCACCGGACAGGGGAGGGAGACCCAGTACTTC

D: TRBD2
V: TRBV5-1
size: NA
length: 17
J: TRBJ2-2
CDR3: CASSAELAGANTGELFF
DNA: TGCGCCAGCAGCGCGGAACTAGCGGGGGCCAACACCGGGGAGCTGTTTTTT

D: TRBD1
V: TRBV27
size: NA
length: 15
J: TRBJ2-7
CDR3: CASSLLGQGKYEQYF
DNA: TGTGCCAGCAGTTTATTGGGACAGGGAAAGTACGAGCAGTACTTC

D: TRBD2
V: TRBV13
size: NA
length: 15
J: TRBJ2-1
CDR3: CASTTGSGGAGEQFF
DNA: TGTGCCAGCACCACCGGCAGCGGGGGGGCAGGTGAGCAGTTCTTC

D: NA
V: TRBV2
size: NA
length: 15
J: TRBJ2-2
CDR3: CASSEWGVAAGELFF
DNA: TGTGCCAGCAGTGAATGGGGAGTAGCGGCCGGGGAGCTGTTTTTT

D: NA
V: TRBV5-4
size: NA
length: 17
J: TRBJ2-5
CDR3: CASSHPAGQGIGETQYF
DNA: TGTGCCAGCAGCCACCCGGCAGGGCAGGGAATCGGAGAGACCCAGTACTTC

D: TRBD1
V: TRBV29-1
size: NA
length: 15
J: TRBJ2-6
CDR3: CSVRGQGAWANVLTF
DNA: TGCAGCGTCCGAGGGCAGGGGGCGTGGGCCAACGTCCTGACTTTC

D: NA
V: TRBV4-3
size: NA
length: 19
J: TRBJ1-3
CDR3: CASSQEVRVSGTQGNTIYF
DNA: TGCGCCAGCAGCCAAGAAGTAAGAGTATCCGGGACACAAGGAAACACCATATATTTT

D: TRBD1
V: TRBV5-1
size: NA
length: 13
J: TRBJ2-5
CDR3: CASTEGARETQYF
DNA: TGCGCCAGCACCGAGGGGGCGAGGGAGACCCAGTACTTC

D: TRBD2
V: TRBV30
size: NA
length: 15
J: TRBJ2-7
CDR3: CAWRRGGGSSYEQYF
DNA: TGTGCCTGGAGGCGAGGCGGGGGATCGTCCTACGAGCAGTACTTC

D: TRBD2
V: TRBV4-2
size: NA
length: 17
J: TRBJ2-3
CDR3: CASSPYLAGGFTDTQYF
DNA: TGTGCCAGCAGCCCCTACTTAGCGGGGGGATTCACAGATACGCAGTATTTT

D: NA
V: TRBV5-6
size: NA
length: 13
J: TRBJ2-5
CDR3: CASSLQRQETQYF
DNA: TGTGCCAGCAGCCTACAGAGACAAGAGACCCAGTACTTC

D: TRBD1
V: TRBV2
size: once
length: 15
J: TRBJ1-6
CDR3: CASDYPGQGNSPLHF
DNA: TGTGCCAGCGACTACCCGGGACAGGGGAATTCACCCCTCCACTTT

D: TRBD1
V: TRBV10-2
size: NA
length: 12
J: TRBJ1-6
CDR3: CASSTDRAALHF
DNA: TGCGCCAGCAGCACGGACAGGGCTGCCCTCCACTTT

D: NA
V: TRBV2
size: once
length: 14
J: TRBJ2-7
CDR3: CASSDRGIPYEQYF
DNA: TGTGCCAGCAGTGATAGGGGCATACCCTACGAGCAGTACTTC

D: NA
V: TRBV28
size: NA
length: 13
J: TRBJ1-2
CDR3: CASSLGRNYGYTF
DNA: TGTGCCAGCAGTTTAGGGCGTAACTATGGCTACACCTTC

D: TRBD1
V: TRBV6-1
size: NA
length: 13
J: TRBJ1-6
CDR3: CASTGNNNSPLHF
DNA: TGTGCCTCGACAGGGAACAATAATTCACCCCTCCACTTT

D: NA
V: TRBV28
size: NA
length: 14
J: TRBJ1-2
CDR3: CASSFGVGGGGYTF
DNA: TGTGCCAGCAGTTTCGGGGTCGGGGGGGGTGGCTACACCTTC

D: TRBD1
V: TRBV5-1
size: NA
length: 13
J: TRBJ1-1
CDR3: CASRGTGGIEAFF
DNA: TGCGCCAGCAGGGGGACAGGGGGGATTGAAGCTTTCTTT

D: NA
V: TRBV9
size: once
length: 16
J: TRBJ1-6
CDR3: CASSTGGAISNSPLHF
DNA: TGTGCCAGCAGCACCGGCGGGGCGATAAGTAATTCACCCCTCCACTTT

D: NA
V: TRBV18
size: once
length: 14
J: TRBJ1-5
CDR3: CASSSTGSNQPQHF
DNA: TGTGCCAGCTCGTCTACAGGGTCCAATCAGCCCCAGCATTTT

D: TRBD1
V: TRBV29-1
size: NA
length: 15
J: TRBJ2-2
CDR3: CSVLTGKRLDGELFF
DNA: TGCAGCGTCTTGACAGGGAAGAGGCTTGACGGGGAGCTGTTTTTT

D: NA
V: TRBV7-6
size: few
length: 13
J: TRBJ1-4
CDR3: CASSLLRNEKLFF
DNA: TGTGCCAGCAGCCTCCTCCGGAATGAAAAACTGTTTTTT

D: NA
V: TRBV5-6
size: NA
length: 17
J: TRBJ1-2
CDR3: CASSLWGNQRGNYGYTF
DNA: TGTGCCAGCAGCTTGTGGGGGAATCAAAGGGGGAACTATGGCTACACCTTC

D: TRBD1
V: TRBV28
size: once
length: 13
J: TRBJ1-6
CDR3: CASSRDRGSTLHF
DNA: TGTGCCAGCAGCCGGGACAGGGGCTCCACCCTCCACTTT

D: NA
V: TRBV7-3
size: NA
length: 16
J: TRBJ2-7
CDR3: CASRFKSGGRSYEQYF
DNA: TGTGCCAGCAGATTTAAGAGTGGGGGCAGATCCTACGAGCAGTACTTC

D: TRBD1
V: TRBV6-5
size: NA
length: 15
J: TRBJ1-1
CDR3: CASSYSGAGGTEAFF
DNA: TGTGCCAGCAGTTACTCAGGAGCAGGGGGCACTGAAGCTTTCTTT

D: NA
V: TRBV5-1
size: NA
length: 15
J: TRBJ1-1
CDR3: CASSLTGDMNTEAFF
DNA: TGCGCCAGCAGCTTGACAGGTGATATGAACACTGAAGCTTTCTTT

D: TRBD1
V: TRBV5-1
size: NA
length: 17
J: TRBJ2-7
CDR3: CASSKGTGVRRSYEQYF
DNA: TGCGCCAGCAGTAAGGGGACAGGGGTGAGAAGGTCCTACGAGCAGTACTTC

D: NA
V: TRBV6-1
size: few
length: 13
J: TRBJ1-1
CDR3: CASSRSVNTEAFF
DNA: TGTGCCAGCAGCCGGTCGGTGAACACTGAAGCTTTCTTT

D: TRBD2
V: TRBV5-1
size: NA
length: 16
J: TRBJ2-1
CDR3: CASSPPPSGGMGEQFF
DNA: TGCGCCAGCAGCCCCCCCCCGAGCGGGGGGATGGGTGAGCAGTTCTTC

D: NA
V: TRBV6-4
size: NA
length: 11
J: TRBJ2-2
CDR3: CASPGTGELFF
DNA: TGTGCCAGCCCAGGGACCGGGGAGCTGTTTTTT

D: NA
V: TRBV6-1
size: NA
length: 15
J: TRBJ1-3
CDR3: CACTYDRGSGNTIYF
DNA: TGTGCCTGCACCTATGACAGAGGCTCTGGAAACACCATATATTTT